Below are 23 T cell receptor beta chains sequenced from a single sample in a study of blood T cells in healthy people across ages (dated by TCRdb to 2014 to 2015). The library was obtained by 5' RACE. The second PCR ran for roughly 7 to 11 cycles and used a J-beta primer mix along with a sample-barcoded 5' primer. TCRdb reanalyzed the raw reads on its own, using fastp at Q25 for trimming and MiXCR for clone calling, and kept in-frame beta chains. Rows with a matching CDR3 protein are joined into one entry that keeps the most common DNA and genes. The sample records approximately 2,000,000 distinct CDR3 sequences, about 39% of which are singletons. The ten largest account for approximately 22% of the sample. Input material: blood. These receptors originate from a human donor in good health.

This clonotype has more than one count but fewer than ten. The chain couples TRBV29-1 to TRBJ2-5; weak D call: TRBD2 (6 bases). The CDR3 runs 12 residues. The V gene lost 3 bases and the J gene lost 5 bases, with 10 bases spanning the gap. Germline V CDR1 and CDR2: SQVTM, ANQGSEA. This CDR3 reads CSVDRDWETQYF. The CDR3 bases are TGCAGCGTTGACAGGGACTGGGAGACCCAGTACTTC.

This chain links TRBV7-2 with TRBJ1-2, with a tentative D call TRBD1 (5 bases). Germline V CDR1 and CDR2: SGHTA, FQGNSA. The CDR3 runs to 15 residues. The V end lost 5 bases, the J end lost 3 bases, and 16 bases lay between the germline ends. CDR3 sequence reads: CASSPMGGVDYGYTF. The CDR3, as DNA: TGTGCCAGCAGCCCCATGGGGGGGGTGGACTATGGCTACACCTTC. The whole variable domain, remainder taken from reference TRBV7-2 and TRBJ1-2, is GAGVSQSPSNKVTEKGKDVELRCDPISGHTALYWYRQSLGQGLEFLIYFQGNSAPDKSGLPSDRFSAERTGGSVSTLTIQRTQQEDSAVYLCASSPMGGVDYGYTFGSGTRLTVV.

This clonotype has just one count. The V call is TRBV4-3, the J call TRBJ1-3; 8 bases are a match to TRBD1. Trimming at V came to 4 bases and at J to 4 bases, leaving 9 bases not matched to a gene. CDR1 and CDR2 (germline): LGHNA, YSLEER. There are 16 residues in the CDR3. The CDR3 nucleotides are TGCGCCAGCAGCCTAACCTTCAGGGGGCCGGGAAACACCATATATTTT. It is translated as CASSLTFRGPGNTIYF.

This chain uses TRBV29-1 with TRBJ2-4, with 7 bases lining up with TRBD2. The tail of the sequence fits TRBJ2-7 better, so the J call may be wrong. CDR1 SQVTM and CDR2 ANQGSEA come from the germline V gene. This CDR3 contains 14 residues. CDR3 nucleotides: TGCAGCGTTGAAGGGGAGGGGACTAACTACGAGCAGTACTTC. It codes for CSVEGEGTNYEQYF.

A few counts support this clonotype. The chain employs TRBV20-1 and TRBJ1-2; 10 bases match TRBD1. Germline V gene sequence: CDR1 DFQATT, CDR2 SNEGSKA (reference sequence). Germline trimming cut 3 bases from V and 7 bases from J; bases unmatched to any gene: 8. The CDR3 runs 14 residues. CDR3 in DNA: TGCAGTGCTAGGGCCGGGACAGGGGTCGGTGGCTACACCTTC. This gives the protein CSARAGTGVGGYTF.

This clonotype was recorded a few times. The rearrangement links TRBV15 to TRBJ2-7; perhaps TRBD2 as D (6 bases). The CDR3 length is 12 residues. Trimming removed 2 bases from V and 7 bases from J, with 9 bases in between. Germline V lookup: CDR1 LNHNV, CDR2 YYDKDF (reference sequence). CDR3 coding DNA: TGTGCCACCAGCAGAACTGGGAGGGAGCAGTACTTC. Translation: CATSRTGREQYF.

J is TRBJ2-1 and V is TRBV9, with 7 positions matching TRBD1. Germline assignment: CDR1 SGDLS and CDR2 YYNGEE. The CDR3 extends over 13 amino acids. J was trimmed by 10 bases and V by 4 bases; bases with no gene match: 8. This chain's CDR3 is CASSPQGVWEQFF. CDR3 in DNA: TGTGCCAGCAGCCCCCAGGGGGTTTGGGAGCAGTTCTTC.

The genes are TRBV7-2 and TRBJ1-1; possible D gene TRBD1, 6 bases. Germline CDR1 SGHTA, CDR2 FQGNSA. This CDR3 comprises 16 residues. Trimming pared 4 bases from V and 3 bases from J, leaving 18 bases between. CDR3 residues: CASSSPRGGQYTEAFF. The CDR3 bases are TGTGCCAGCAGCTCACCCCGGGGGGGGCAATACACTGAAGCTTTCTTT.

This clonotype came up a few times. The V call is TRBV20-1, the J call TRBJ1-2; 8 bases are shared with TRBD1. Trimming cost V 1 base and J 4 bases; bases outside gene matches: 20. This CDR3 has 19 residues. Germline CDR1 reads DFQATT; CDR2 reads SNEGSKA (reference sequence). The CDR3 region has the DNA TGCAGTGCTAGAGCAGAAACAAGGGACAGGAGATTACGCTTCTATGGCTACACCTTC. This encodes CSARAETRDRRLRFYGYTF.

This sequence joins TRBV20-1 and TRBJ2-2; perhaps D is TRBD1 or TRBD2 (6 bases each). Germline lookup yields CDR1 DFQATT and CDR2 SNEGSKA (reference sequence). The CDR3 has 14 residues. Trimming took off 6 bases at V and 0 bases at J, with 11 bases between the two ends. CDR3 amino acids: CSALGGTNTGELFF. In DNA, the CDR3 is TGCAGTGCCCTAGGGGGGACGAACACCGGGGAGCTGTTTTTT.

Of note for this clonotype: The germline gene is not matched at one end of the junction; a read error may be the cause. V and J are TRBV7-9 and TRBJ2-4; TRBD2 might be the D (6 bases). The closer fit of TRBJ2-7 to the DNA end suggests the J call may be wrong. This CDR3 comprises 15 residues. The germline gives CDR1 SEHNR, CDR2 FQNEAQ (reference sequence). The CDR3 protein is CAGRHQDGSSYEQYF. For the CDR3, the DNA is TGTGCCGGCAGACATCAGGACGGGAGCTCCTACGAGCAGTACTTC.

This chain connects TRBV12-5 to TRBJ2-4; D may be TRBD2 (5 bases). This CDR3 has 14 residues. Trimming cost V 6 bases and J 0 bases, with 9 bases left between them. Germline CDR1 reads LGHNT; CDR2 reads FRNRAP. CDR3 sequence reads: CASGLGLAKNIQYF. The CDR3 DNA sequence: TGTGCTAGTGGACTAGGATTAGCCAAAAACATTCAGTACTTC.

CDR3: CASSPSGTGHEKLFF. CDR3 in DNA: TGTGCCAGCAGCCCATCGGGGACAGGGCACGAAAAACTGTTTTTT. The rearrangement joins TRBV11-3 to TRBJ1-4; 9 bases are shared with TRBD1. V gave up 5 bases and J gave up 8 bases; unmatched junction bases: 9. Germline CDR1 and CDR2: SGHNT and YENEEA. The CDR3 covers 15 residues.

V and J are TRBV6-2 or TRBV6-3 and TRBJ2-3; TRBD2 might be the D (6 bases). V lost 6 bases and J 2 bases, leaving 12 bases between the germline ends. This CDR3 contains 14 residues. CDR1 is MNHEY and CDR2 is SVGEGT in the germline V gene. CDR3 amino acids: CASSRGELTDTQYF. CDR3 DNA: TGTGCCAGCAGCCGCGGGGAACTCACAGATACGCAGTATTTT.

This clonotype was seen a handful of times. The chain recombines TRBV6-2 or TRBV6-3 with TRBJ2-5; D uncertain. Germline V gene data show CDR1 as MNHEY and CDR2 as SVGEGT. V was shortened by 7 bases and J by 5 bases, with 8 bases between the two germline ends. This CDR3 contains 11 residues. The CDR3 sequence is CASTNGETQYF. CDR3 DNA: TGTGCCAGCACCAACGGGGAGACCCAGTACTTC.

This sequence joins TRBV12-3 or TRBV12-4 and TRBJ2-1; 7 positions match TRBD2. Trimming removed 8 bases from V and 3 bases from J; junction bases left unmatched: 13. CDR3 length: 16 residues. CDR3 protein: CASEVGGGLNYNEQFF. The CDR3 region has the DNA TGTGCCAGCGAGGTTGGGGGGGGACTCAACTACAATGAGCAGTTCTTC.

The chain recombines TRBV15 with TRBJ2-4; 9 bases match TRBD1. The better agreement between TRBJ2-7 and the DNA end casts doubt on the J call. CDR1 is LNHNV and CDR2 is YYDKDF in the germline V gene (reference sequence). The CDR3 sequence is 14 residues long. CDR3 sequence reads: CATSRDRANYEQYF. In DNA form, the CDR3 reads TGTGCCACCAGCCGGGACAGGGCAAACTACGAGCAGTACTTC.

This clonotype was detected only once. This chain links TRBV7-6 with TRBJ2-2; D not certain. The germline gives CDR1 SGHVS, CDR2 FNYEAQ. The CDR3 contains 16 residues. Trimming left V 2 bases short and J 1 base short, with 11 bases between. The CDR3 DNA sequence: TGTGCCAGCAGCTTAAAGAGGAAGGAGAACACCGGGGAGCTGTTTTTT. Residues: CASSLKRKENTGELFF.

This clonotype was seen a few times. The rearrangement uses TRBV4-2 and TRBJ1-2; D may be TRBD1 (6 bases). Looked up from germline, CDR1 is LGHNA and CDR2 is YNFKEQ. V was cut by 0 bases and J by 4 bases, with 12 bases left in between. This CDR3 is 15 amino acids long. For the CDR3, the DNA is TGTGCCAGCAGCCAAGAATTAACAGGGATCTATGGCTACACCTTC. Its translation is CASSQELTGIYGYTF.

With respect to this clonotype: A clone one base away is much larger, so this may be a read error. The V call is TRBV29-1, the J call TRBJ2-5; D is ambiguous. Germline V lookup: CDR1 SQVTM, CDR2 ANQGSEA. Deletions cut 7 bases from V and 6 bases from J, with 9 bases between. This CDR3 is built from 10 residues. CDR3 nucleotide sequence: TGCAGCGCTGTGGGAAAGACCCAGTACTTC. Amino acids: CSAVGKTQYF. The whole variable domain, remainder taken from reference TRBV29-1 and TRBJ2-5, is SAVISQKPSRDICQRGTSLTIQCQVDSQVTMMFWYRQQPGQSLTLIATANQGSEATYESGFVIDKFPISRPNLTFSTLTVSNMSPEDSSIYLCSAVGKTQYFGPGTRLLVL.

This chain connects TRBV18 to TRBJ2-5, with D possibly matching TRBD1 (6 bases). V lost 0 bases, J lost 1 base, and 9 bases lay in between. The CDR3 loop spans 15 amino acids. Per the germline V gene, CDR1 is KGHSH and CDR2 is LQKENI. The CDR3 bases are TGTGCCAGCTCACCACCGAACAGGGCCCAAGAGACCCAGTACTTC. Encoded protein: CASSPPNRAQETQYF.

In its sample, this clonotype was seen a few times. The chain couples TRBV7-2 to TRBJ1-1; TRBD1 matches at 9 bases. The CDR3 extends over 14 amino acids. Per the germline V gene, CDR1 is SGHTA and CDR2 is FQGNSA. Trimming took 5 bases from V and 6 from J; bases not matched to a gene: 7. The CDR3 coding sequence is TGTGCCAGCAGCCCGACAGGGGGTAGAGCTGAAGCTTTCTTT. It is translated as CASSPTGGRAEAFF.

The V and J genes are TRBV10-3 and TRBJ2-1; 9 nucleotides line up with TRBD2. Germline V gene sequence: CDR1 ENHRY, CDR2 SYGVKD. This CDR3 has 16 residues. With V trimmed by 9 bases and J by 2 bases, 11 bases remained unmatched. The CDR3 here is CAIRPGLAPTYNEQFF. The CDR3 coding sequence is TGTGCCATACGACCGGGACTAGCTCCAACCTACAATGAGCAGTTCTTC.